The T cell receptor beta chain described here comes from a study of T-cell reconstitution after alpha-beta-depleted transplantation in children. During its preparation, the TCRbeta library received unique molecular identifiers. One entry per CDR3 protein results from TCRdb running MiXCR on the PCR reads. The table shows a few hundred thousand distinct CDR3 sequences, with 10% occurring only once. The source material was PBMCs from the stem cell graft donor, sampled from the stem cell graft. The sequence derives from a human donor who donated a stem cell graft to a child with acute lymphoblastic leukemia.

This chain's CDR3 is CASSGQGAHEQYF. The CDR3 bases are TGTGCCAGCAGTGGGCAGGGTGCCCACGAGCAGTACTTC. This chain connects TRBV2 to TRBJ2-7, with D perhaps TRBD1 (5 bases). Germline-derived CDR1 and CDR2 are SNHLY and FYNNEI. V was pared by 4 bases and J by 5 bases, with 12 bases between. This CDR3 is 13 amino acids long.